A single sample is the source of the 31 T cell receptor beta chains below, sequenced in a study of CD8 T cells in Susac syndrome. Reverse transcription used about 0.5 to 1 ug RNA and random hexamers. TCRdb re-called the immunoSEQ multiplex PCR reads with MiXCR, one entry per CDR3 protein. The table includes about 170,000 distinct CDR3 sequences, around 96% detected once. What was sequenced was CD4+ T cells from PBMCs. The receptors shown here come from a human donor with Susac syndrome.

This clonotype was picked up one time. The chain couples TRBV11-2 to TRBJ2-5, with D hard to call. V gave up 0 bases and J gave up 4 bases, with 12 bases separating them. The CDR3 length is 15 residues. The V gene's germline CDR1 is SGHAT and CDR2 FQNNGV. The CDR3 protein is CASSLDPTFPETQYF. CDR3 bases: TGTGCCAGCAGCTTAGATCCAACTTTCCCAGAGACCCAGTACTTC.

The rearrangement joins TRBV24-1 to TRBJ2-5, with 10 bases lining up with TRBD1. The CDR3 runs 16 residues. The junction had 7 bases not matched to a gene; V was cut back by 3 bases and J by 4 bases. Germline assignment: CDR1 KGHDR and CDR2 SFDVKD. The CDR3, as DNA: TGTGCCACCAGTGATGGAGGGACAGGGGAAGCAGAGACCCAGTACTTC. As protein: CATSDGGTGEAETQYF.

The V and J genes are TRBV29-1 and TRBJ1-5; D is unclear. The CDR3 has 12 residues. V was trimmed by 4 bases and J by 2 bases, leaving 6 bases between them. Germline V lookup: CDR1 SQVTM, CDR2 ANQGSEA. As DNA, the CDR3 is TGCAGCGTTGGCGGGGGCAATCAGCCCCAGCATTTT. Amino acids: CSVGGGNQPQHF.

This rearrangement joins TRBV28 to TRBJ2-3, with D uncertain. CDR3 size: 12 residues. V was cut by 6 bases and J by 4 bases, with 8 bases left in between. Germline V lookup: CDR1 MDHEN, CDR2 SYDVKM. Written as DNA, the CDR3 is TGTGCCAGCAGAGGAATCCCAGATACGCAGTATTTT. It encodes CASRGIPDTQYF.

Only one count was recorded for this clonotype. This sequence joins TRBV10-3 and TRBJ2-3, with TRBD1 matching over 11 bases. The junction had 10 bases not matched to a gene; V was cut back by 5 bases and J by 6 bases. The length of the CDR3 is 16 residues. The germline gives CDR1 ENHRY, CDR2 SYGVKD. The CDR3 coding sequence is TGTGCCATCAGTAAGGGACAGGGGGTGTTGGGGGATACGCAGTATTTT. Translated, it gives CAISKGQGVLGDTQYF.

This rearrangement joins TRBV7-2 to TRBJ2-5; D might be TRBD2 (5 bases). The germline CDR1 and CDR2 sequences are SGHTA and FQGNSA. The V gene lost 3 bases and the J gene lost 4 bases, with 12 bases spanning the gap. There are 14 residues in the CDR3. CDR3 DNA sequence: TGTGCCAGCAGCTTTGGGCTCGAGGGAGAGACCCAGTACTTC. It yields the protein CASSFGLEGETQYF. Variable domain in full (rest from reference TRBV7-2 and TRBJ2-5): GAGVSQSPSNKVTEKGKDVELRCDPISGHTALYWYRQSLGQGLEFLIYFQGNSAPDKSGLPSDRFSAERTGGSVSTLTIQRTQQEDSAVYLCASSFGLEGETQYFGPGTRLLVL.

This chain connects TRBV7-2 to TRBJ1-1, with D perhaps TRBD1 (6 bases). Germline V gene sequence: CDR1 SGHTA, CDR2 FQGNSA. The CDR3 spans 11 residues. Trimming pared 4 bases from V and 8 bases from J, leaving 8 bases between. The CDR3 bases are TGTGCCAGCAGCTCAACAGGGGAAGCTTTCTTT. This encodes CASSSTGEAFF.

This chain uses TRBV28 with TRBJ2-7; D is unresolved. V lost 3 bases and J 2 bases, leaving 11 bases between the germline ends. The CDR3 length is 14 residues. Germline CDR1 is MDHEN and CDR2 is SYDVKM. CDR3 coding DNA: TGTGCCAGCAGTTTGTCTGAAGTAACCTACGAGCAGTACTTC. Translated: CASSLSEVTYEQYF.

The genes are TRBV7-9 and TRBJ2-3; no reliable D call. The CDR3 runs to 14 residues. CDR1 and CDR2 (germline): SEHNR, FQNEAQ (reference sequence). V shed 1 base and J shed 4 bases, with 9 bases lying between them. The DNA for the CDR3 is TGTGCCAGCAGCTTAGGAAGAAGGTCAGATACGCAGTATTTT. Translated: CASSLGRRSDTQYF.

The rearrangement links TRBV20-1 to TRBJ2-1; tentatively, D is TRBD1 (6 bases). CDR1 DFQATT and CDR2 SNEGSKA come from the germline V gene (reference sequence). V lost 3 bases to trimming and J lost 6 bases, with 15 bases between them. The CDR3 runs to 14 residues. The CDR3 DNA reads TGCAGTGCTAGGGAAACAGGGCGGGTCAATGAGCAGTTCTTC. Translating it yields CSARETGRVNEQFF.

The chain joins TRBV29-1 to TRBJ2-3; TRBD2 agrees at 7 bases. Germline values: CDR1 SQVTM, CDR2 ANQGSEA. J was trimmed by 2 bases and V by 4 bases; bases with no gene match: 6. The CDR3 runs to 14 residues. The CDR3: CSVAREAITDTQYF. Here the CDR3 DNA reads TGCAGCGTTGCCCGGGAGGCCATCACAGATACGCAGTATTTT.

The chain carries TRBV3-1 and TRBJ1-2; 8 bases match TRBD1. The V segment lost 5 bases and the J segment 0 bases; nucleotides outside the gene matches: 5. The CDR3 is made up of 15 amino acids. Germline V gene lookup returns CDR1 LGHDT and CDR2 YNNKEL (reference sequence). In DNA form, the CDR3 reads TGTGCCAGCAGCGGACAGGGCTTACCTAACTATGGCTACACCTTC. Its protein is CASSGQGLPNYGYTF.

DNA of the CDR3: TGCAGTGCTAGTAATAGCGGGAAGGTCCGGGAGACCCAGTACTTC. Its translation: CSASNSGKVRETQYF. The rearrangement joins TRBV20-1 to TRBJ2-5, with 8 nucleotides matching TRBD2. Unmatched junction bases numbered 11, after V lost 3 bases and J lost 5 bases. This CDR3 contains 15 residues. Germline V gene data show CDR1 as DFQATT and CDR2 as SNEGSKA (reference sequence).

The V gene is TRBV18, the J gene TRBJ1-1, with D unresolved. V lost 6 bases, J lost 5 bases, and 13 bases lay in between. Germline V lookup: CDR1 KGHSH, CDR2 LQKENI. There are 13 residues in the CDR3. CDR3: CASSGRAGTEAFF. Written as DNA, the CDR3 is TGTGCCAGCTCCGGCCGGGCGGGAACTGAAGCTTTCTTT.

The rearrangement joins TRBV15 to TRBJ1-2; D is possibly TRBD1 (6 bases). Germline CDR1 is LNHNV and CDR2 is YYDKDF (reference sequence). The CDR3 contains 14 residues. V lost 0 bases, J lost 5 bases, and 10 bases lay in between. The CDR3 sequence is CATSRDEGVYGYTF. DNA of the CDR3: TGTGCCACCAGCAGAGACGAGGGGGTGTATGGCTACACCTTC. Drawing the rest from reference TRBV15 and TRBJ1-2, the complete variable domain is DAMVIQNPRYQVTQFGKPVTLSCSQTLNHNVMYWYQQKSSQAPKLLFHYYDKDFNNEADTPDNFQSRRPNTSFCFLDIRSPGLGDTAMYLCATSRDEGVYGYTFGSGTRLTVV.

V is TRBV29-1 and J is TRBJ2-3, with TRBD2 as a possible D gene (6 bases). Germline V gene data show CDR1 as SQVTM and CDR2 as ANQGSEA. This CDR3 region has 13 residues. V was clipped by 2 bases and J by 7 bases, with 13 bases between them. CDR3 bases: TGCAGCGTTGAATTCCCTCGGGAGTATACGCAGTATTTT. This sequence encodes CSVEFPREYTQYF.

CDR3 bases: TGTGCCAGCATTCCGGGACATCTAAACACTGAAGCTTTCTTT. Its protein product is CASIPGHLNTEAFF. The rearrangement uses TRBV6-5 and TRBJ1-1, with a tentative D call TRBD1 (6 bases). The CDR3 extends over 14 amino acids. V shed 7 bases and J shed 2 bases, with 14 bases lying between them. Germline V gene lookup returns CDR1 MNHEY and CDR2 SVGAGI.

In DNA form, the CDR3 reads TGCGCCAGCAGCTTGGAAGGGAGAGAATCACCCCTCCACTTT. This gives the protein CASSLEGRESPLHF. The rearrangement links TRBV5-1 to TRBJ1-6; no clear D gene. This CDR3 comprises 14 residues. Germline V gene sequence: CDR1 SGHRS, CDR2 YFSETQ. Trimming took off 0 bases at V and 10 bases at J, with 11 bases between the two ends. Filled out from reference TRBV5-1 and TRBJ1-6, the complete variable domain reads KAGVTQTPRYLIKTRGQQVTLSCSPISGHRSVSWYQQTPGQGLQFLFEYFSETQRNKGNFPGRFSGRQFSNSRSEMNVSTLELGDSALYLCASSLEGRESPLHFGNGTRLTVT.

The chain joins TRBV11-1 to TRBJ2-7; D possibly matches TRBD1 or TRBD2 (5 bases each). This CDR3 contains 15 residues. Germline V gene data show CDR1 as SGHAT and CDR2 as FQDESV (reference sequence). Trimming removed 1 base from V and 0 bases from J, with 10 bases in between. The CDR3 is CASSLGDGSSYEQYV. The CDR3 region has the DNA TGTGCCAGCAGCTTAGGGGACGGAAGCTCCTACGAGCAGTACGTC.

The chain links TRBV15 to TRBJ1-4; D unresolved. V was shortened by 0 bases and J by 7 bases, with 12 bases between the two germline ends. Germline values: CDR1 LNHNV, CDR2 YYDKDF (reference sequence). This CDR3 has 15 residues. The CDR3 nucleotides are TGTGCCACCAGCAGAGATCGTAGGGTGGTTGAAAAACTGTTTTTT. Its translation: CATSRDRRVVEKLFF. The full variable domain, its missing parts supplied by reference TRBV15 and TRBJ1-4, is DAMVIQNPRYQVTQFGKPVTLSCSQTLNHNVMYWYQQKSSQAPKLLFHYYDKDFNNEADTPDNFQSRRPNTSFCFLDIRSPGLGDTAMYLCATSRDRRVVEKLFFGSGTQLSVL.

The V call is TRBV19, the J call TRBJ1-1; tentatively, D is TRBD1 (6 bases). The length of the CDR3 is 15 residues. V lost 5 bases and J lost 4, with 17 bases in between. Per germline, CDR1 LNHDA and CDR2 SQIVND (reference sequence). The CDR3 is CASSPRPGVGTEAFF. CDR3 DNA: TGTGCCAGTAGTCCCCGACCAGGGGTGGGCACTGAAGCTTTCTTT. The whole variable domain, filled in from reference TRBV19 and TRBJ1-1, reads DGGITQSPKYLFRKEGQNVTLSCEQNLNHDAMYWYRQDPGQGLRLIYYSQIVNDFQKGDIAEGYSVSREKKESFPLTVTSAQKNPTAFYLCASSPRPGVGTEAFFGQGTRLTVV.

The V gene is TRBV4-3, the J gene TRBJ2-1, with D tentatively TRBD2 (5 bases). The CDR3 runs to 14 residues. V was shortened by 1 base and J by 8 bases, with 12 bases between the two germline ends. Germline V CDR1 and CDR2: LGHNA, YSLEER. Written as DNA, the CDR3 is TGCGCCAGCAGCCAAGTAACTAGAAGCGATGAGCAGTTCTTC. It yields the protein CASSQVTRSDEQFF.

The chain couples TRBV5-1 to TRBJ2-5; 8 bases map to TRBD2. Germline-derived CDR1 and CDR2 are SGHRS and YFSETQ. V shed 0 bases and J 4 bases; nucleotides not matched to a gene: 5. The CDR3 covers 15 residues. The CDR3 bases are TGCGCCAGCAGCTTGGTCGGACTAGCCTTAGAGACCCAGTACTTC. Encoded protein: CASSLVGLALETQYF.

The rearrangement uses TRBV3-1 and TRBJ2-3; D gene unclear. CDR3 length: 12 residues. V dropped 3 bases and J dropped 2 bases, with 3 bases sitting between them. CDR1 LGHDT and CDR2 YNNKEL come from the germline V gene (reference sequence). This CDR3 is CASSHSTDTQYF. The CDR3 nucleotides are TGTGCCAGCAGCCATTCCACAGATACGCAGTATTTT.

The V gene is TRBV7-2, the J gene TRBJ2-1; tentative D call: TRBD1 (6 bases). The germline V gene has CDR1 SGHTA and CDR2 FQGNSA. V was clipped by 3 bases and J by 9 bases, with 15 bases between them. CDR3 length: 14 residues. CDR3 nucleotide sequence: TGTGCCAGCAGCTTGCCCAGGCAGGGGAGTGAGCAGTTCTTC. This codes for CASSLPRQGSEQFF.

This sequence joins TRBV30 and TRBJ2-5; D perhaps matches TRBD1 (6 bases). V shed 6 bases and J shed 5 bases, with 13 bases lying between them. The CDR3 spans 12 residues. The germline V gene encodes CDR1 GTSNPN and CDR2 SVGIG (reference sequence). CDR3: CACTRGGETQYF. The CDR3 DNA reads as TGTGCCTGTACCAGGGGTGGGGAGACCCAGTACTTC.

This clonotype was detected a few times. V usage is TRBV7-2 and J usage is TRBJ2-5; D remains ambiguous. Trimming removed 0 bases from V and 1 base from J, with 9 bases in between. Germline V gene sequence: CDR1 SGHTA, CDR2 FQGNSA. The CDR3 is made up of 15 amino acids. The CDR3 here is CASSLAGDAQETQYF. CDR3 nucleotides: TGTGCCAGCAGCTTAGCGGGCGACGCCCAAGAGACCCAGTACTTC.

A single count supports this clonotype. The CDR3 coding sequence is TGTGCCAGCAGCCAACGAGCGGGGGGGTTCGAGACCCAGTACTTC. It codes for CASSQRAGGFETQYF. V gene TRBV14 combines with J gene TRBJ2-5; 10 nucleotides match TRBD2. This CDR3 is 15 amino acids long. In germline, CDR1 is SGHDN, CDR2 FVKESK. V was clipped by 2 bases and J by 5 bases; unmatched bases: 5.

This chain's CDR3 is CATSTGPKDEQYF. In DNA form, the CDR3 reads TGTGCCACCAGCACCGGGCCCAAGGACGAGCAGTACTTC. The chain uses TRBV15 and TRBJ2-7; D remains ambiguous. The V gene lost 4 bases and the J gene lost 5 bases, with 12 bases spanning the gap. CDR3 length equals 13 residues. The germline gives CDR1 LNHNV, CDR2 YYDKDF (reference sequence).

The rearrangement joins TRBV9 to TRBJ2-5; D call uncertain. CDR3 length equals 14 residues. Germline V gives CDR1 SGDLS, CDR2 YYNGEE. The V end lost 0 bases, the J end lost 4 bases, and 10 bases lay between the germline ends. The CDR3 DNA follows: TGTGCCAGCAGCGTAGGTGGATTCGGAGAGACCCAGTACTTC. Amino acids: CASSVGGFGETQYF. The full variable domain, completed using reference TRBV9 and TRBJ2-5, is DSGVTQTPKHLITATGQRVTLRCSPRSGDLSVYWYQQSLDQGLQFLIQYYNGEERAKGNILERFSAQQFPDLHSELNLSSLELGDSALYFCASSVGGFGETQYFGPGTRLLVL.

V usage is TRBV7-3 and J usage is TRBJ2-1; 8 bases map to TRBD2. After removal of 1 base from V and 8 bases from J, the junction contained 4 bases not matched to a gene. CDR3 length equals 14 residues. Germline CDR1 reads SGHTA; CDR2 reads FQGTGA. This chain's CDR3 is CASSLNGGADEQFF. The CDR3 DNA follows: TGTGCCAGCAGCTTAAACGGGGGGGCAGATGAGCAGTTCTTC.